What follows are 3 T cell receptor beta chains derived from one specimen sequenced in a study of shared clonotypes between healthy human individuals. Naive CD8 cells comprised CD45RO-negative, CCR7-positively selected cells, excluding terminally differentiated effector memory CD45RA+ cells. The table came from immunoSEQ multiplex PCR; TCRdb's copy has only in-frame clones and leaves some out. The data contain approximately 840,000 clones, 96% of them singletons. Specimen: naive CD8+ T cells sorted from blood. The receptors here all came from a young man in good health.

J is TRBJ2-1 and V is TRBV10-2, with a tentative D call TRBD1 (8 bases). Germline V gives CDR1 WSHSY, CDR2 SAAADI. Trimming removed 7 bases from V and 12 bases from J, with 16 bases in between. This CDR3 spans 12 amino acids. This CDR3 reads CASMGTGGGQFF. CDR3 sequence (DNA): TGCGCCAGCATGGGGACAGGCGGGGGGCAGTTCTTC.

The chain joins TRBV7-3 to TRBJ2-1; 11 bases are shared with TRBD1. V lost 4 bases to trimming and J lost 6 bases; unmatched junction nucleotides: 5. This CDR3 is 15 amino acids long. The germline V gene has CDR1 SGHTA and CDR2 FQGTGA. The CDR3 is CASSSGQGVINEQFF. The CDR3 DNA is TGTGCCAGCAGCTCGGGACAGGGGGTGATCAATGAGCAGTTCTTC.

The chain joins TRBV27 to TRBJ1-2, with D possibly matching TRBD1 (6 bases). V lost 7 bases and J 6 bases, leaving 18 bases between the germline ends. There are 14 residues in the CDR3. From germline, CDR1 is MNHEY and CDR2 SMNVEV (reference sequence). CDR3 in amino acids: CASKLRGGLDGYTF. The CDR3 region has the DNA TGTGCCAGCAAACTGAGGGGGGGCTTGGATGGCTACACCTTC.